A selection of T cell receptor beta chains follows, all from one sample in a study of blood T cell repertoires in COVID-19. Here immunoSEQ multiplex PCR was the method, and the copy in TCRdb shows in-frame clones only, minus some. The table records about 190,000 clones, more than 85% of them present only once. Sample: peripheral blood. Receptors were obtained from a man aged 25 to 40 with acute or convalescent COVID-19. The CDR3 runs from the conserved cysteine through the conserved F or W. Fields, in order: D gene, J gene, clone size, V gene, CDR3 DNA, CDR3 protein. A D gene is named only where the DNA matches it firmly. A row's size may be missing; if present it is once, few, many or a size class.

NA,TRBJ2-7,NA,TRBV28,TGTGCCAGCAGTCAGTACGGAGTATCCTACGAGCAGTACTTC,CASSQYGVSYEQYF
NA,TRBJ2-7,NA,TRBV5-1,TGCGCCAGCAGCTACGGACAGTCCTACGAGCAGTACTTC,CASSYGQSYEQYF
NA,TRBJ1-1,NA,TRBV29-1,TGCAGCTCACAGGGACCCGTAGAAAACACTGAAGCTTTCTTT,CSSQGPVENTEAFF
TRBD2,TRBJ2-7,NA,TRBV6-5,TGTGCCAGCAGGTCCGGGACTATCCGGTTTAGCGAGCAGTACTTC,CASRSGTIRFSEQYF
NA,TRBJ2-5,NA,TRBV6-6,TGTGCCAGCAATAGTAGAGGACAACCTCAAAGAGAGACCCAGTACTTC,CASNSRGQPQRETQYF
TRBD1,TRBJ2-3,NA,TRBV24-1,TGTGCCACCAGTGATTTGGCACCGGGACAGGGCACAGATACGCAGTATTTT,CATSDLAPGQGTDTQYF
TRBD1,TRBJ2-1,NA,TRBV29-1,TGCAGCGTTGTAACCGGGACAGGGGGCGGTGAGCAGTTCTTC,CSVVTGTGGGEQFF
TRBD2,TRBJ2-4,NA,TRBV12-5,TGTGCTAGTGAACTAGCGGGGGGGCCAGGGGCCAAAAACATTCAGTACTTC,CASELAGGPGAKNIQYF
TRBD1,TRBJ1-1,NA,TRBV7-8,TGTGCCAGCAGCCTTATCGGGACAGGGGACACTGAAGCTTTCTTT,CASSLIGTGDTEAFF
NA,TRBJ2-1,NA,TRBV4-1,TGCGCCAGCAGCCCCTTAGGGGGGGCGGAGAATGAGCAGTTCTTC,CASSPLGGAENEQFF
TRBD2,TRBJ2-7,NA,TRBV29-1,TGCAGCGTTGGGACTAGCGGGAGCTTGGGCGAGCAGTACTTC,CSVGTSGSLGEQYF
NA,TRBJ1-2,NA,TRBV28,TGTGCCAGCAGTTTAGAGCAGGGAGGATATGGCTACACCTTC,CASSLEQGGYGYTF
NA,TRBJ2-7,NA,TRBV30,TGTGCCTGGAGTGTGGGGGCAGGTTCCTACGAGCAGTACTTC,CAWSVGAGSYEQYF
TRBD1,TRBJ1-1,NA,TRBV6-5,TGTGCCAGCAGTTACTCACAGGGGCGAACTGAAGCTTTCTTT,CASSYSQGRTEAFF
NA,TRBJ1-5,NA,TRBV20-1,TGCAGTGCTAGTTGGGCGCTCAATCAGCCCCAGCATTTT,CSASWALNQPQHF
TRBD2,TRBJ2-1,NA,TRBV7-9,TGTGCCAGCAGCTTAGGGTTGGGGGCGGGAGGTGAGCAGTTCTTC,CASSLGLGAGGEQFF
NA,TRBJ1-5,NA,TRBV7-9,TGTGCCAGCAGCTTACAGGGCAATCAGCCCCAGCATTTT,CASSLQGNQPQHF
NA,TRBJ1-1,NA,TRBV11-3,TGTGCCAGCAGTCCAGAACCGGGACTCAACACTGAAGCTTTCTTT,CASSPEPGLNTEAFF
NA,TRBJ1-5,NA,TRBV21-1,TGTGCCAGCTCCCTCGGGGGGTCCAATCAGCCCCAGCATTTT,CASSLGGSNQPQHF
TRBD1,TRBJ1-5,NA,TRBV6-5,TGTGCCAGCAGTCAACAGGGGCATCAGCCCCAGCATTTT,CASSQQGHQPQHF
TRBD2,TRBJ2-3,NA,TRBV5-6,TGTGCCAGCAGCTTGCGGTGGGGGGGAACAGATACGCAGTATTTT,CASSLRWGGTDTQYF
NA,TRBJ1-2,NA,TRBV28,TGTGCCAGCAGTTTTCCCAACAGGGCTTTGGATGGCTACACCTTC,CASSFPNRALDGYTF
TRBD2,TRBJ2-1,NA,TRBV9,TGTGCCAGCAGCCTCACTAGCGGAAAATACAATGAGCAGTTCTTC,CASSLTSGKYNEQFF
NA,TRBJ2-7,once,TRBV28,TGTGCCAGCAGTTCCTATATGGGCACCGAGCAGTACTTC,CASSSYMGTEQYF
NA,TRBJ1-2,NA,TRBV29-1,TGCAGCGTTGAAGGGGTGAGGGAGGGGAACTATGGCTACACCTTC,CSVEGVREGNYGYTF
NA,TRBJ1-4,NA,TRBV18,TGTGCCAGCTCACCACCCCCTTCGCGGAGGGAAAGCATCATGGATGAAAAACTGTTTTTT,CASSPPPSRRESIMDEKLFF
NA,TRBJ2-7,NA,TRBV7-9,TGTGCCAGCAGTGTTAGCTCCTACGAGCAGTACTTC,CASSVSSYEQYF
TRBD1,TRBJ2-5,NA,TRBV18,TGTGCCAGCTCCCCTTGGGACAGACAAGAGACCCAGTACTTC,CASSPWDRQETQYF
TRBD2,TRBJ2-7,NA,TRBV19,TGTGCCAGTAGTCTCCAGACTAGCGGGAACCTCTACGAGCAGTACTTC,CASSLQTSGNLYEQYF
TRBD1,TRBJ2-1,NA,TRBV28,TGTGCCAGCAGTGTCGGACAGGGTTTTGATACGTTTGAGCAGTTCTTC,CASSVGQGFDTFEQFF
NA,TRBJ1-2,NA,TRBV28,TGTGCCAGCAGTTCCGATAGCTATGGCTACACCTTC,CASSSDSYGYTF
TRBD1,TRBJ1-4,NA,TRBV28,TGTGCCAGCAGTGCCCCGGGACAGGGAAGTGAAAAACTGTTTTTT,CASSAPGQGSEKLFF
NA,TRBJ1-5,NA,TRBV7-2,TGTGCCAGCAGCCGTGAGTATAGCAATCAGCCCCAGCATTTT,CASSREYSNQPQHF
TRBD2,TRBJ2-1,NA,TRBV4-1,TGCGCCAGCAGCCTGGGTAGCGGGGGGGCCGATGAGCAGTTCTTC,CASSLGSGGADEQFF
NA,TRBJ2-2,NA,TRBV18,TGTGCCAGCCAGAGGCCGTTGCTTGCTAACACCGGGGAGCTGTTTTTT,CASQRPLLANTGELFF
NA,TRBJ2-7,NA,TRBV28,TGTGCCAGCAGACCCTGGACACCCTCCGGGGAGCAGTACTTC,CASRPWTPSGEQYF
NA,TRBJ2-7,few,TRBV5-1,TGCGCCAGCAGTTACGACGGACAGCCCAACTACGAGCAGTACTTC,CASSYDGQPNYEQYF
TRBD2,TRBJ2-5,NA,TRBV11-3,TGTGCCAGCAGCCTAGGACTAGCGGGGGGTCCTCACGAGACCCAGTACTTC,CASSLGLAGGPHETQYF
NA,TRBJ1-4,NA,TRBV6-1,TGTGCCAGCAGTGAATACGGAGGGAAGGAAAAACTGTTTTTT,CASSEYGGKEKLFF
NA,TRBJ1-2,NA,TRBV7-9,TGTGCCAGCAGCTTAGACGGACATGTCTATGGCTACACCTTC,CASSLDGHVYGYTF
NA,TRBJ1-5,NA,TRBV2,TGTGCCAGCAGTGAAGAGGGGAGGCTTCAGCCCCAGCATTTT,CASSEEGRLQPQHF
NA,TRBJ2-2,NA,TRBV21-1,TGTGCCAGCAGTAAGGTAGGGGACAGGAACACCGGGGAGCTGTTTTTT,CASSKVGDRNTGELFF
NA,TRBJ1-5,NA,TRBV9,TGTGCCAGCAGCGTAGCGGGAGGGGGGCAGCCCCAGCATTTT,CASSVAGGGQPQHF
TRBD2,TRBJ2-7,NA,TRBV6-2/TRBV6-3,TGTGCCAGCAGCCTCGGACTAGCGGGGGGCGGCTACGAGCAGTACTTC,CASSLGLAGGGYEQYF
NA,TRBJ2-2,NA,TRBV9,TGTGCCAGCAGCGAGGGACACCTAAACACCGGGGAGCTGTTTTTT,CASSEGHLNTGELFF
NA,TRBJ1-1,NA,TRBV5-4,TGTGCCAGCAGCGGAGGGGGGGTGAACACTGAAGCTTTCTTT,CASSGGGVNTEAFF
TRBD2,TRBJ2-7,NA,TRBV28,TGTGCCAGCAGTTTATTTGCGGGAGTCTACGAGCAGTACTTC,CASSLFAGVYEQYF
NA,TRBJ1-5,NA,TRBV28,TGTGCCAGCAGCAAAACAGGGAGCAATCAGCCCCAGCATTTT,CASSKTGSNQPQHF
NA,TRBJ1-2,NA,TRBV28,TGTGCCAGCAGACTCCCCGTGGGCCGCTATGGCTACACCTTC,CASRLPVGRYGYTF
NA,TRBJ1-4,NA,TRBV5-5,TGTGCCAGCAGCTTGGATAACGGAGCTAATGAAAAACTGTTTTTT,CASSLDNGANEKLFF
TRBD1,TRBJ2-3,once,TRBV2,TGTGCCAGCAGTGGGGCCAGGGGGATGACAGATACGCAGTATTTT,CASSGARGMTDTQYF
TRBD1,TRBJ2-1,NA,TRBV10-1,TGCGCCAGCAGCGGGACAGGGGTGGGTTTAGGTGAGCAGTTCTTC,CASSGTGVGLGEQFF
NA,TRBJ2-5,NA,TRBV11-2,TGTGCCAGCAGCTTAGCAAGTCTCCGTGGCGAGACCCAGTACTTC,CASSLASLRGETQYF
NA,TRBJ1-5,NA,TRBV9,TGTGCCAGCAGCGTAGAGCCAGGCGCCCATCAGCCCCAGCATTTT,CASSVEPGAHQPQHF
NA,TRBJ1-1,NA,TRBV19,TGTGCCAGTAGTATAGGGCTGGCACAGACTGAAGCTTTCTTT,CASSIGLAQTEAFF